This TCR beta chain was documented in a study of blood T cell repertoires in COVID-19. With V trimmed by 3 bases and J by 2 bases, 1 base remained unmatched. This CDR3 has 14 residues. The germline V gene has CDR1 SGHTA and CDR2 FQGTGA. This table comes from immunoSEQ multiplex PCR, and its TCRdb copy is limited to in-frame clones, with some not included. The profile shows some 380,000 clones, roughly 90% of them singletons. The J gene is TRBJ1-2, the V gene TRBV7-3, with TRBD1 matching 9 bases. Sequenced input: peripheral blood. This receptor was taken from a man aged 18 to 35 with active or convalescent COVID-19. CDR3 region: CASSFGQGNYGYTF. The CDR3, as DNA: TGTGCCAGCAGCTTTGGACAGGGGAACTATGGCTACACCTTC.